This TCR beta chain was observed in a study of T cells after yellow fever vaccination. The V gene's germline CDR1 is MNHEY and CDR2 SVGAGI. This CDR3 comprises 14 residues. The trim removed 2 bases at V and 2 bases at J, leaving 2 bases unmatched. This clonotype was seen many times. Its antigen remains unidentified. Production of TCR cDNA was by 5'RACE template switching, which also added a universal primer site and UMIs. Each CDR3 protein gets one entry after TCRdb re-called the 5' RACE reads with MiXCR. Found here are 140,000 to 150,000 distinct CDR3 sequences, 6.6% of them singletons; the top ten hold over 0.55%. General study findings and limits: Detected again after the booster were most primary-vaccination clones, at about 96% CD4 and roughly 88% CD8.

The TCR originated in a man aged 25 to 45 who received the YFV17D yellow fever vaccine. The chain links TRBV6-5 to TRBJ2-5; TRBD1 aligns across 7 bases. The sample was CD4+ T cells sorted from PBMCs, taken 10 days after the yellow fever booster vaccination. DNA for the CDR3: TGTGCCAGCAGTTACCTGGGACAGCAAGAGACCCAGTACTTC. Amino acids: CASSYLGQQETQYF.